This is a list of T cell receptor beta chains from one sample in a study of shared clonotypes between healthy human individuals. Profiling relied on immunoSEQ multiplex PCR, and the TCRdb table lists in-frame clones only, not all of them. In the table there are approximately 2,300,000 clones, approximately 90% of which are singletons. The sequencing sample was made of naive CD4+ T cells from PBMCs. The receptors stem from a man in his late teens or twenties in good health. Some clones in this sample may be carry-over from other donors' samples. Each CDR3 is given with its conserved first and last residue. A D gene is named only where the DNA matches it firmly. Size values are once, few and many counts, or a class for expanded clones, and some rows have none.

.	.	TRBV28	TRBJ1-1	CASSSGGPLTEAFF	TGTGCCAGCTCTAGCGGGGGGCCTTTAACTGAAGCTTTCTTT
.	.	TRBV28	TRBJ1-4	CASSSGGASTNEKLFF	TGTGCCAGCAGTTCGGGGGGAGCCTCAACTAATGAAAAACTGTTTTTT
.	.	TRBV10-3	TRBJ1-2	CAIHLGTGRTYGYTF	TGTGCCATCCACCTGGGTACAGGGAGAACCTATGGCTACACCTTC
.	.	TRBV5-1	TRBJ2-7	CASSPQGTPYEQYF	TGCGCCAGCAGCCCTCAGGGGACGCCCTACGAGCAGTACTTC
.	.	TRBV5-4	TRBJ2-4	CASSNSDRQKNIQYF	TGTGCCAGCAGCAACTCGGACAGACAGAAAAACATTCAGTACTTC
.	.	TRBV14	TRBJ1-1	CASSQGQLRVTEAFF	TGTGCCAGCAGCCAAGGACAGCTCCGGGTGACTGAAGCTTTCTTT
.	.	TRBV28	TRBJ2-1	CASSSPGQWNEQFF	TGTGCCAGCAGTTCCCCGGGCCAGTGGAATGAGCAGTTCTTC
TRBD2	.	TRBV28	TRBJ2-1	CASSSRTSGSLLFF	TGTGCCAGCAGTTCCCGGACTAGCGGGAGCTTATTATTCTTC
TRBD2	.	TRBV5-6	TRBJ2-3	CASGSSGRGTDTQYF	TGTGCCAGCGGGAGCAGCGGGAGGGGAACAGATACGCAGTATTTT
TRBD1	.	TRBV25-1	TRBJ1-2	CASSSQGARRQGYTF	TGTGCCAGCAGCTCACAGGGGGCGCGACGGCAGGGCTACACCTTC
TRBD2	.	TRBV7-2	TRBJ2-3	CASSLVVGRAVDTQYF	TGTGCCAGCAGCTTAGTAGTCGGGAGGGCCGTAGATACGCAGTATTTT
TRBD2	.	TRBV7-2	TRBJ2-1	CASSLGPLAAYNEQFF	TGTGCCAGCAGCTTAGGCCCCCTAGCGGCTTACAATGAGCAGTTCTTC
TRBD1	.	TRBV10-3	TRBJ2-7	CAIRSGTGFNNEQYF	TGTGCCATCAGATCAGGGACAGGCTTTAACAACGAGCAGTACTTC
.	.	TRBV28	TRBJ2-3	CASSSPGDSSDTQYF	TGTGCCAGCAGTTCACCCGGGGACTCATCAGATACGCAGTATTTT
.	once	TRBV7-9	TRBJ2-2	CASSPSEQGSTGELFF	TGTGCCAGCTCCCCCTCCGAACAGGGATCTACCGGGGAGCTGTTTTTT
TRBD1	.	TRBV5-6	TRBJ2-7	CASSLTGLSYEQYF	TGTGCCAGCAGCCTGACAGGGCTCTCCTACGAGCAGTACTTC
.	once	TRBV28	TRBJ1-4	CASTRVTNEKLFF	TGTGCCAGCACAAGAGTAACTAATGAAAAACTGTTTTTT
.	.	TRBV27	TRBJ2-3	CASNSFGPRTDTQYF	TGTGCCAGCAACTCCTTCGGGCCCCGCACAGATACGCAGTATTTT
TRBD2	.	TRBV18	TRBJ2-1	CASSPPGLAGGLNSYNEQFF	TGTGCCAGCTCACCACCGGGACTAGCGGGAGGGCTTAACTCCTACAATGAGCAGTTCTTC
.	.	TRBV5-1	TRBJ2-3	CASSVSDTQYF	TGCGCCAGCAGCGTCTCAGATACGCAGTATTTT
TRBD1	.	TRBV9	TRBJ2-6	CASSVPPGQGLSGANVLTF	TGTGCCAGCAGCGTACCCCCGGGACAGGGCCTCTCTGGGGCCAACGTCCTGACTTTC
TRBD1	.	TRBV7-2	TRBJ2-7	CASSLRQGSYEQYF	TGTGCCAGCAGCTTAAGACAGGGTTCCTACGAGCAGTACTTC
.	.	TRBV29-1	TRBJ2-5	CSVEGDGRETQYF	TGCAGCGTTGAAGGGGACGGACGAGAGACCCAGTACTTC
.	.	TRBV10-2	TRBJ1-5	CASRPPGNQPQHF	TGCGCCAGCAGGCCGCCGGGCAATCAGCCCCAGCATTTT
.	.	TRBV28	TRBJ1-1	CASSLLTYEAFF	TGTGCCAGCAGTTTGTTAACCTACGAAGCTTTCTTT
TRBD1	.	TRBV14	TRBJ2-1	CASSRMMTGRNEQFF	TGTGCCAGCAGCCGTATGATGACAGGGCGCAATGAGCAGTTCTTC
.	.	TRBV28	TRBJ2-3	CASTPGGSDTQYF	TGTGCCAGCACCCCCGGGGGATCGGATACGCAGTATTTT
TRBD2	.	TRBV19	TRBJ2-3	CASRLAGVADTQYF	TGTGCCAGTAGATTAGCGGGAGTCGCAGATACGCAGTATTTT
TRBD1	.	TRBV7-9	TRBJ1-1	CASSASGGQGEAFF	TGTGCCAGCAGCGCGTCGGGTGGACAGGGAGAAGCTTTCTTT
.	.	TRBV7-2	TRBJ1-2	CASSSHNYGYTF	TGTGCCAGCAGCTCCCACAACTATGGCTACACCTTC
TRBD1	.	TRBV2	TRBJ1-2	CASASEITGEGYTF	TGTGCCAGCGCGTCCGAGATTACAGGGGAAGGCTACACCTTC
.	.	TRBV18	TRBJ2-3	CASSPHLQTGDNTDTQYF	TGTGCCAGCTCACCACATCTCCAGACGGGGGACAACACAGATACGCAGTATTTT
.	.	TRBV2	TRBJ2-1	CASSEESSRVNEQFF	TGTGCCAGCAGTGAAGAGAGTAGTAGAGTAAATGAGCAGTTCTTC
TRBD1	.	TRBV5-1	TRBJ1-4	CASSVGQGIGGLFF	TGCGCCAGCAGCGTGGGACAGGGGATAGGTGGGCTGTTTTTT
.	.	TRBV18	TRBJ2-7	CASSHTGTTDPSYEQYF	TGTGCCAGCTCACACACCGGGACAACAGACCCCTCCTACGAGCAGTACTTC
.	.	TRBV5-4	TRBJ1-3	CASSLSIQGNSGNTIYF	TGTGCCAGCAGCTTGAGTATACAGGGCAACTCTGGAAACACCATATATTTT
.	once	TRBV9	TRBJ2-2	CASSLRTRPGELFF	TGTGCCAGCAGCTTACGGACTCGGCCCGGGGAGCTGTTTTTT
.	.	TRBV28	TRBJ2-7	CASSYQGANQYF	TGTGCCAGCAGTTATCAGGGCGCAAATCAGTACTTC
.	.	TRBV9	TRBJ2-7	CASSVFAGSHEQYF	TGTGCCAGCAGCGTATTTGCAGGGTCCCACGAGCAGTACTTC
TRBD1	.	TRBV4-1	TRBJ1-2	CASSQQGDYGYTF	TGCGCCAGCAGCCAGCAGGGGGACTATGGCTACACCTTC
TRBD1	.	TRBV5-1	TRBJ1-4	CASRQGANEKLFF	TGCGCCAGCAGACAGGGGGCTAATGAAAAACTGTTTTTT
.	.	TRBV9	TRBJ1-3	CASSPRHGSGNTIYF	TGTGCCAGCAGCCCCCGACACGGCTCTGGAAACACCATATATTTT